This T cell receptor beta chain was identified in a study of technical replicates of blood from a few donors. Repertoires were generated with immunoSEQ multiplex PCR, while TCRdb's copy carries only in-frame clones and drops some. The sample has tens of thousands of clones, around 95% seen once. The CDR3 runs to 13 residues. With 5 bases clipped from V and 2 bases from J, the junction kept 0 bases outside the gene matches. The germline CDR1 and CDR2 sequences are MDHEN and SYDVKM. This clonotype was sampled from a human donor in good health. Sample: T cells isolated from PBMCs. The V and J genes are TRBV28 and TRBJ2-5; the match to TRBD1 covers 9 bases. CDR3 sequence reads: CASSDRGQETQYF. In DNA, the CDR3 is TGTGCCAGCAGTGACAGGGGGCAAGAGACCCAGTACTTC. Drawing the rest from reference TRBV28 and TRBJ2-5, the complete variable domain is DVKVTQSSRYLVKRTGEKVFLECVQDMDHENMFWYRQDPGLGLRLIYFSYDVKMKEKGDIPEGYSVSREKKERFSLILESASTNQTSMYLCASSDRGQETQYFGPGTRLLVL.